This T cell receptor (beta chain) was captured in a study of shared clonotypes between healthy human individuals. Germline V gives CDR1 MDHEN, CDR2 SYDVKM. With V trimmed by 5 bases and J by 4 bases, 6 bases remained unmatched. This CDR3 contains 17 residues. TCRdb's table, derived via immunoSEQ multiplex PCR, lists solely in-frame clones and lacks some. The sample holds about 1,800,000 clones, approximately 94% seen once. CD45RO-negative CD8 cells positively selected for CCR7 made up the naive population, which excluded terminally differentiated effector memory CD45RA+ cells. Sequencing was carried out using naive CD8+ T cells sorted from blood. The TCR sequence derives from a man between 18 and 35 years old in good health. The rearrangement joins TRBV28 to TRBJ2-2, with TRBD2 identical over 14 bases. The CDR3 loop is CASSHGLAGGSTGELFF. The CDR3 DNA reads TGTGCCAGCAGTCATGGACTAGCGGGGGGAAGCACCGGGGAGCTGTTTTTT.